This entry lists 3 T cell receptor beta chains sequenced from one sample in a study of cytomegalovirus exposure and HLA in healthy donors. PCR amplification relied on 60 Vbeta primers (plus 13 Jbeta primers). Data came from immunoSEQ multiplex PCR; TCRdb stores just in-frame clones and leaves some out. This sample has fewer than 150,000 clones; 70% to 85% occur once, and the top ten carry 2% to 3%. Sequencing was performed on PBMCs. The receptors were gathered from a woman between 18 and 29 years old in good health and CMV-seronegative.

This chain links TRBV29-1 with TRBJ2-1; TRBD1 might be the D (5 bases). The CDR3 is 13 amino acids. V shed 6 bases and J shed 6 bases, with 15 bases lying between them. Germline-derived CDR1 and CDR2 are SQVTM and ANQGSEA. This CDR3 is CSVYLVGVNEQFF. The CDR3 DNA follows: TGCAGCGTCTACCTAGTAGGGGTCAATGAGCAGTTCTTC.

The rearrangement joins TRBV5-6 to TRBJ2-2; possibly TRBD2 for D (5 bases). The V and J ends lost 5 bases and 4 bases respectively, with 18 bases between them. The CDR3 consists of 16 residues. CDR1 and CDR2 from the germline V gene are SGHDT and YYEEEE. This CDR3 reads CASSHSGREFTGELFF. The CDR3 DNA sequence: TGTGCCAGCAGTCATTCTGGTCGGGAATTCACCGGGGAGCTGTTTTTT.

J is TRBJ1-1 and V is TRBV5-6, with 10 bases matching TRBD1. Losses at the gene ends were 1 base for V and 5 bases for J; bases not matched to a gene: 8. The CDR3 runs 16 residues. Germline loops: CDR1 SGHDT, CDR2 YYEEEE. This chain's CDR3 is CASSLRDRGRRTEAFF. The CDR3 DNA is TGTGCCAGCAGCTTGAGAGACAGGGGGCGCAGGACTGAAGCTTTCTTT.